This T cell receptor beta chain came from a study of cytomegalovirus exposure and HLA in healthy donors (dated by TCRdb to about 2017). About the study as a whole: According to an earlier analysis of several hundred of the donors, 150 million to 200 million T cells yielded 90 million to 140 million unique TCR beta sequences and around 280 Gb of sequence data. Roughly 300 gigabases of sequencing data and some 85 million unique TCR sequences were included in an early release covering 550 to 800 HLA-typed donors. Among the roughly 390 genotyped donors, roughly 80% belonged to the genetic ancestry cluster associated with self-reported Caucasian donors. The aim of the study was to test whether cataloging public T cell receptors could identify signatures of past pathogen exposure. Using immunosequencing, the study profiled T cell repertoires from around 670 subjects and related those repertoires to cytomegalovirus serostatus. In addition to the first cohort of approximately 650 subjects, a separate validation cohort of some 120 different subjects was used. The study combined high-throughput TCR immunosequencing, statistical association of individual TCRs with disease status, and machine learning to predict cytomegalovirus infection status. A later analysis re-analyzed previously published TCR beta repertoires from about 730 donors and added high-resolution HLA genotyping to study TCR occurrence patterns. In the later analysis, no new phenotypic data were used to find candidate immune exposures; instead, reliance was placed on TCR beta sequences and their occurrence across donors. An earlier analysis of 587 of the donors used high-throughput TCR beta sequencing to judge whether each TCR beta V gene segment behaved as functional or pseudogenic. Donor age, sex, ethnicity and CMV serostatus were collected together with the repertoire data. A later genetic analysis used genome-wide SNP genotypes for about 55% of the 666 donors, treating that subset as a discovery cohort. All discovery cohort repertoires had been generated using a single sequencing platform. Class I and class II HLA loci were covered by the typing at four-digit resolution. The number of donors typed differed by locus, with about 629-640 for A, B, C, DRB1 and DQB1, around 500 for DQA1, about 610 for DPA1, and around 460 for DPB1. About five DR-DQ haplotypes were handled as single units for association and clustering, since linkage in the cohort was strong. On average, around 240,000 unique TCR beta nucleotide sequences were sequenced per donor among some 420 genotyped donors of the cohort, with 15% to 20% of those sequences being non-productive. General study outcomes and caveats: At a false discovery rate of 0.05, a later analysis linked under 20,000 TCR beta sequences to specific HLA alleles. In a later analysis, most CMV-associated TCR beta chains were found to appear HLA-restricted, with HLA associations seemingly driven largely by CMV exposure. Some IMGT-functional V segments, including TRBV6-2 and TRBV6-3, could not be distinguished by the 87-base-pair reads and were therefore excluded. According to the authors, the approach could potentially be generalized to other disease states and immunological phenotypes. The study gave a list of some 150 TCR beta chains associated with cytomegalovirus. The cohort was sequenced for TCR beta chains only, and without alpha or paired-chain data the features that could be detected were limited. The earlier analysis of 450 to 700 of the donors excluded some 16 rarely observed V segments, including chromosome 9 orphons, because counts were too low. A later genetic analysis reported fewer N-insertions in productive TCRs among donors in an Asian-associated ancestry cluster than the approximately 670-donor mean. CMV serostatus was the only immune exposure information available for the cohort. A few of the identified cytomegalovirus-associated TCR beta chains were confirmed in vitro to be specific for cytomegalovirus antigens. HLA typing was unavailable for some donors at each locus, so association tests used only the typed subset. A further reported finding was that TCR beta sequences accurately predicted the HLA-A and HLA-B alleles for most subjects in the first cohort. Compared with equally common non-associated chains, HLA-associated TCR beta chains in a later analysis were more clonally expanded and had lower generation probabilities. The presence/absence analyses assumed that sequencing depth was roughly uniform across donors, and that assumption may not be true. Most TCR sequences were seen in very few donors, while some public TCRs were found in many individuals. The sequencing pipeline was judged likely to have produced a cluster of highly shared sequence variants as a technical artifact. In an earlier analysis of some 640 of the donors, most TCR beta V segments were observed in productive rearrangements about 90% or about 30% of the time, broadly matching IMGT annotations. In a later analysis, TCR association rates were found to vary across HLA loci, with the most associated TCRs seen for DRB1 alleles and the fewest for HLA-C alleles. When HLA alleles, especially DR and DQ, strongly co-occurred, TCR associations were difficult to assign to individual alleles. In a later genetic analysis, a missense DCLRE1C variant was associated with V-gene and J-gene trimming of TCR beta chains, and the association was replicated in an independent cohort. Linkage disequilibrium might explain the correlated functional status among segregating V segments, but an unknown experimental factor could not be ruled out. In a later analysis, several top co-occurrence clusters were reported to appear linked to parvovirus B19, influenza, CMV and Epstein-Barr virus. The classifier was reported to diagnose cytomegalovirus status with high specificity and sensitivity in both the original cohort and the validation cohort.

V is pared back by 0 bases and J by 4 bases, with 11 bases lying between the germline termini. For CDR1 and CDR2, the germline V gene lists SGHDT and YYEEEE. From its cysteine to its phenylalanine, the CDR3 spans 15 amino acids. Of the read, only the CDR3 DNA is kept; its 45 bases are in frame from base 1. This clone came up a few times. The antigen it recognizes is unknown. Per-base quality was not reported, and no clone a single base away is much larger than it. In total, 630 or so healthy bone marrow donors made up the cohort. At the time of sampling, all cohort members were nominally healthy, though unrecorded immune exposures were likely present. The donor tested CMV seronegative, placing the donor among the approximately 360 seronegative members of the cohort. A peripheral blood sample was collected from each donor, and TCR beta sequencing was performed on peripheral blood mononuclear cells. The Qiagen DNeasy Blood Extraction Kit was used to extract genomic DNA from the blood cell samples.

Libraries were prepared through the immunoSEQ multiplex PCR assay. For the multiplex PCR, a mixture combining 60 forward primers for TCR Vbeta segments and 13 reverse primers for TCR Jbeta segments was used. A multiplex PCR assay on genomic DNA amplified the CDR3 region of rearranged TCR beta genes. Amplified TCR beta libraries were sequenced as 87-base-pair reads on the Illumina HiSeq System. The study's processing was this. In a later analysis, tens of millions of unique TCR beta chains were counted across the 500 to 850 repertoires, and approximately 9.9 million of these chains were shared by at least two donors. Raw reads were error-corrected and collapsed into unique sequences by a nearest-neighbor algorithm in which closely related sequences were merged to remove PCR and sequencing errors. CDR3 sequences were aligned to IMGT reference sequences to assign V, D and J gene segments. For a sequence to be retained, at least a six-nucleotide match to both a V gene segment and a J gene segment was required. Rearrangements were classified as productive when the CDR3 lacked stop codons and remained in frame with V and J, and all other rearrangements were classified as non-productive. CDR3 was defined according to IMGT convention as the region running from the second conserved V-encoded cysteine to the conserved J-encoded phenylalanine. The earlier analysis of 550 to 650 of the donors excluded any sequence lacking an unambiguous match to a single V gene segment. In an earlier analysis of approximately 610 of the donors, V segments were called functional above 56.7% productive rearrangements and were called segregating when the between-donor standard deviation exceeded 5%. To diagnose cytomegalovirus status from the catalog of TCR beta chain sequences, a statistical classification framework was built. In a later analysis, TCR nucleotide sequences were compared against IMGT/GENE-DB human TR gene sequences so that V and J genes could be assigned. A later analysis assigned CDR3 sequences and most-parsimonious VDJ recombination scenarios with the TCRdist pipeline. In a later analysis, every TCR beta chain was defined by the combination of its CDR3 amino acid sequence and its V-gene family, and reads without a unique V-gene family were dropped. In a later analysis, 500 to 650 highly shared, low-generation-probability nucleotide sequences were removed to address suspected cross-contamination and a sequencing artifact. In a later analysis, a clonal expansion index was calculated for each public chain from normalized within-repertoire ranks of inferred template counts. A later analysis computed generation probabilities with a VDJ recombination model fitted to out-of-frame rearrangements, and checked the results against IGoR. A later analysis scored TCR-TCR, TCR-HLA and TCR-CMV co-occurrence with hypergeometric tests, applying a repertoire-size bias correction to TCR pairs. False discovery rates were estimated in a later analysis by permuting HLA or CMV assignments 20 times. A later analysis grouped co-occurring TCRs with DBSCAN, adding TCRdist sequence similarity when clustering within HLA-allele-positive subsets. Repertoires with fewer than 30,000 or more than 120,000 public chains, plus five repertoires with anomalous nucleotide sharing, were excluded from co-occurrence clustering. TCRdb carries this immuneACCESS record with in-frame sequences only. Its versions omit some clonotypes, under half of them owing to an unresolved V gene in the studies checked, with the rest unexplained. V, J and clone size are those of that table, while D and trimming were read from the DNA. The sample table lists 120,000 to 150,000 clones, around 72% of them with a count of one. The ten largest clones capture roughly 2.1% of the sample.

The sequenced material came from PBMCs. The sequence derives from a man aged 40-55 years in good health and CMV-seronegative. This receptor chain uses TRBV5-6 and TRBJ2-1, with the D gene uncertain. Here the CDR3 is given as CASSLGEHDYNEQFF. The DNA reads as follows: TGTGCCAGCAGCTTGGGCGAGCACGATTACAATGAGCAGTTCTTC.